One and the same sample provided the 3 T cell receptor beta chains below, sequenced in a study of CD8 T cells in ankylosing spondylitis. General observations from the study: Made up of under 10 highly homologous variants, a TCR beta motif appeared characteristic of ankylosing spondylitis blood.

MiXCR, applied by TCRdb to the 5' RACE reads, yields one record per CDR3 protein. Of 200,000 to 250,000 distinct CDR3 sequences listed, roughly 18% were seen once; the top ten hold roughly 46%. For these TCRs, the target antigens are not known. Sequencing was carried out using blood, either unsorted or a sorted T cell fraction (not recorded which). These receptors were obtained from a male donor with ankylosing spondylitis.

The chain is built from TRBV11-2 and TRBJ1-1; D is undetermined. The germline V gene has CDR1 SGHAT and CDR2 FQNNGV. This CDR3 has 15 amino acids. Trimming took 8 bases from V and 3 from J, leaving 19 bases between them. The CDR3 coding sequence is TGTGCCAGCGACCCCGGGCTGGGGATGGACACTGAAGCTTTCTTT. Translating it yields CASDPGLGMDTEAFF.

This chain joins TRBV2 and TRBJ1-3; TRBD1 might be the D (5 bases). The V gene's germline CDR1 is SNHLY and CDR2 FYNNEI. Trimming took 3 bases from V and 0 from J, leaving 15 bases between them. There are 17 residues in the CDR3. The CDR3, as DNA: TGTGCCAGCAGTGATCCAGGGAATTTAAACTCTGGAAACACCATATATTTT. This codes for CASSDPGNLNSGNTIYF. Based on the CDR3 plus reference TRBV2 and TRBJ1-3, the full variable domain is EPEVTQTPSHQVTQMGQEVILRCVPISNHLYFYWYRQILGQKVEFLVSFYNNEISEKSEIFDDQFSVERPDGSNFTLKIRSTKLEDSAMYFCASSDPGNLNSGNTIYFGEGSWLTVV.

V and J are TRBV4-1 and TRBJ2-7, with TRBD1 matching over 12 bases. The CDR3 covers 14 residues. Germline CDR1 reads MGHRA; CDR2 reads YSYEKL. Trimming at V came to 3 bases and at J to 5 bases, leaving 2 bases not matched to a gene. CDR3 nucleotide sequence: TGCGCCAGCAGCCAGGGACAGGGGGCCGACGAGCAGTACTTC. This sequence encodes CASSQGQGADEQYF.